These T cell receptor beta chains were read from a single sample in a study of T cell responses to AZD1222 COVID-19 vaccine. Repertoires were generated with immunoSEQ multiplex PCR, while TCRdb's copy carries only in-frame clones and drops some. Of fewer than 150,000 clones listed, 80% to 90% are singletons. The specimen was peripheral blood, collected on day 0 of AZD1222 vaccination. The receptor source for this set is an adult in good health. Each CDR3 is given with its conserved first and last residue. The D gene is left open where the match is weak. A clone size is listed for some rows: how often the clone was seen (once, few, many), or a class if it is expanded.

j_call v_call d_call clone_size cdr3_aa cdr3_nt
TRBJ1-1 TRBV12-3/TRBV12-4 TRBD1 once CASSFSGGTEAFF TGTGCCAGCAGTTTTTCAGGGGGCACTGAAGCTTTCTTT
TRBJ2-2 TRBV7-2 TRBD2 few CASSLGRLAGVTGELFF TGTGCCAGCAGCTTAGGTCGTCTAGCGGGAGTCACCGGGGAGCTGTTTTTT
TRBJ2-5 TRBV10-1 TRBD2 - CASSESNAGGETQYF TGCGCCAGCAGTGAGTCTAACGCGGGGGGGGAGACCCAGTACTTC
TRBJ2-2 TRBV12-3/TRBV12-4 - once CASRLNTGELFF TGTGCCAGCCGACTTAACACCGGGGAGCTGTTTTTT
TRBJ1-2 TRBV18 - - CASSPAGNYGYTF TGTGCCAGCTCACCGGCGGGAAACTATGGCTACACCTTC
TRBJ1-1 TRBV7-3 - - CASSFAGQAEAFF TGTGCCAGCAGCTTCGCGGGGCAGGCTGAAGCTTTCTTT
TRBJ1-2 TRBV6-2/TRBV6-3 - - CASSAGSPGYTF TGTGCCAGCAGTGCAGGGTCGCCTGGCTACACCTTC
TRBJ2-7 TRBV5-1 TRBD2 - CASSLNSPSGTYEQYF TGCGCCAGCAGCTTGAATTCGCCTAGCGGAACCTACGAGCAGTACTTC
TRBJ1-4 TRBV9 TRBD1 - CASSGGQGYEKLFF TGTGCCAGCAGCGGGGGACAGGGTTATGAAAAACTGTTTTTT
TRBJ2-1 TRBV5-1 TRBD2 - CASSLAGSASGDYNEQFF TGCGCCAGCAGCTTGGCCGGGTCGGCTAGCGGGGACTACAATGAGCAGTTCTTC
TRBJ1-5 TRBV6-5 - - CASSRTGNQPQHF TGTGCCAGCAGTCGGACGGGGAATCAGCCCCAGCATTTT
TRBJ2-1 TRBV18 TRBD1 - CASSPGTGVNEQFF TGTGCCAGCTCTCCTGGGACAGGGGTGAATGAGCAGTTCTTC
TRBJ2-7 TRBV15 TRBD1 - CATSRVGLGQGYSYEQYF TGTGCCACCAGCAGAGTGGGGCTTGGACAGGGCTATTCCTACGAGCAGTACTTC
TRBJ2-1 TRBV7-7 TRBD2 - CASSLGLAGMDEQFF TGTGCCAGCAGCTTAGGTCTAGCGGGCATGGATGAGCAGTTCTTC
TRBJ1-1 TRBV7-3 - - CASSLWEGTEAFF TGTGCCAGCAGCCTGTGGGAAGGGACTGAAGCTTTCTTT
TRBJ2-5 TRBV6-4 TRBD2 - CASSDSTSGHQETQYF TGTGCCAGCAGTGACTCGACTAGCGGACATCAAGAGACCCAGTACTTC
TRBJ1-1 TRBV10-2 - - CASSESVGTEAFF TGCGCCAGCAGTGAGTCTGTAGGCACTGAAGCTTTCTTT
TRBJ1-1 TRBV7-2 - - CASLGVKYDTEAFF TGTGCCAGCTTGGGGGTTAAATACGACACTGAAGCTTTCTTT
TRBJ2-3 TRBV7-3 - - CASSSEGRNGDTQYF TGTGCCAGCAGCTCAGAGGGGAGGAACGGGGATACGCAGTATTTT
TRBJ1-5 TRBV12-3/TRBV12-4 - - CASSLGINQPQHF TGTGCCAGCAGTTTAGGGATCAATCAGCCCCAGCATTTT
TRBJ1-1 TRBV10-3 - - CAISRQVNTEAFF TGTGCCATCAGCCGACAGGTTAACACTGAAGCTTTCTTT
TRBJ1-5 TRBV7-2 TRBD1 - CASSLQQGADQPQHF TGTGCCAGCAGTTTGCAACAGGGGGCTGACCAGCCCCAGCATTTT
TRBJ2-2 TRBV9 - - CASSPGNTGELFF TGTGCCAGCAGCCCGGGGAATACCGGGGAGCTGTTTTTT
TRBJ2-7 TRBV6-5 TRBD2 - CASSLTSGSHEQYF TGTGCCAGCAGCCTTACTAGCGGGAGCCACGAGCAGTACTTC
TRBJ2-7 TRBV6-5 TRBD2 - CASSTLSGSSYEQYF TGTGCCAGCAGCACCCTTAGCGGGAGCTCCTACGAGCAGTACTTC
TRBJ1-2 TRBV4-3 - - CASSQDRDPANYGYTF TGCGCCAGCAGCCAGGATAGAGATCCAGCTAACTATGGCTACACCTTC
TRBJ2-7 TRBV13 TRBD2 - CASSLTPGLALPSEQYF TGTGCCAGCAGCTTGACCCCTGGACTAGCCCTTCCCTCCGAGCAGTACTTC
TRBJ1-4 TRBV11-2 - - CASSLGSLGGKLFF TGTGCCAGCAGCTTAGGAAGTCTCGGGGGGAAACTGTTTTTT
TRBJ1-2 TRBV7-8 - - CASSRTDGFYGYTF TGTGCCAGCAGCCGGACGGATGGATTCTATGGCTACACCTTC
TRBJ2-3 TRBV6-2/TRBV6-3 - once CASRPPGVGATTDTQYF TGTGCCAGCAGACCTCCGGGGGTGGGGGCGACCACAGATACGCAGTATTTT
TRBJ1-2 TRBV6-2/TRBV6-3 TRBD1 - CASSSTGTNGYTF TGTGCCAGCAGTTCGACAGGGACTAATGGCTACACCTTC
TRBJ1-4 TRBV10-3 TRBD1 - CAISESHPGQINEKLFF TGTGCCATCAGTGAGTCTCATCCGGGACAGATTAATGAAAAACTGTTTTTT
TRBJ1-2 TRBV4-2 - - CASSQEDSTLPQIYGYTF TGTGCCAGCAGCCAAGAGGACAGTACCCTGCCTCAAATCTATGGCTACACCTTC
TRBJ1-2 TRBV27 - - CASSSGRADGYTF TGTGCCAGCAGTTCCGGCAGGGCTGATGGCTACACCTTC
TRBJ1-5 TRBV3-1/TRBV3-2 TRBD1 - CASSGTGCDQPQHF TGTGCCAGCAGCGGGACAGGGTGTGATCAGCCCCAGCATTTT
TRBJ2-1 TRBV27 TRBD2 - CASSPRTSGRDNEQFF TGTGCCAGCAGTCCCCGGACTAGCGGGAGGGACAATGAGCAGTTCTTC